This entry lists 6 T cell receptor beta chains sequenced from one sample in a study of spatial heterogeneity in lung cancer. As for time point: sample taken at primary tumor resection. TCRdb independently ran MiXCR on the 5' RACE reads; one entry per CDR3 protein. This sample carries 8,500 to 14,000 distinct CDR3 sequences, roughly 3.6% of them seen once, and the ten largest clones take about half. Material: PBMCs, obtained at surgery. These receptors came from a female donor with early-stage non-small cell lung cancer.

This clonotype was detected many times. The chain is built from TRBV9 and TRBJ2-1; possibly TRBD1 or TRBD2 for D (5 bases each). The germline V and J ends were trimmed by 4 bases and 8 bases, with 16 bases remaining between them. The CDR3 has 14 amino acids. Germline CDR1 is SGDLS and CDR2 is YYNGEE. The CDR3 sequence is CASSHGAVRYEQFF. CDR3 coding DNA: TGTGCCAGCAGCCACGGGGCGGTTAGGTATGAGCAGTTCTTC.

This clonotype was seen at least ten times. The chain joins TRBV18 to TRBJ2-5; 7 nucleotides match TRBD1. The CDR3 is 16 residues long. The junction had 8 bases not matched to a gene; V was cut back by 3 bases and J by 1 base. Germline values: CDR1 KGHSH, CDR2 LQKENI. CDR3 loop: CASSPSTGYLQETQYF. CDR3 sequence (DNA): TGTGCCAGCTCACCGTCGACAGGGTATCTCCAAGAGACCCAGTACTTC.

This clonotype showed up many times. The V call is TRBV6-5, the J call TRBJ2-2; a possible D gene is TRBD1 (6 bases). Trimming took off 2 bases at V and 0 bases at J, with 13 bases between the two ends. The CDR3 is 17 residues long. The germline CDR1 and CDR2 sequences are MNHEY and SVGAGI. The CDR3 here is CASSYGQSPANTGELFF. CDR3 nucleotides: TGTGCCAGCAGTTACGGACAGTCCCCCGCGAACACCGGGGAGCTGTTTTTT.

This clonotype was picked up many times. The chain combines TRBV28 with TRBJ2-7, with TRBD2 matching 7 bases. Germline V gene sequence: CDR1 MDHEN, CDR2 SYDVKM. The V segment lost 6 bases and the J segment 6 bases; nucleotides outside the gene matches: 8. The CDR3 totals 13 residues. The CDR3 region is CASRRTSVSEQYF. The CDR3, as DNA: TGTGCCAGCAGGCGTACTAGCGTAAGCGAGCAGTACTTC.

This clonotype was seen a few times. The chain uses TRBV6-2 or TRBV6-3 and TRBJ2-5, with 10 positions matching TRBD2. Germline V gene lookup returns CDR1 MNHEY and CDR2 SVGEGT. Germline trimming cut 2 bases from V and 3 bases from J; bases unmatched to any gene: 15. The CDR3 sequence is 19 residues long. The CDR3 loop reads CASSYTVAGGLRTKETQYF. CDR3 nucleotide sequence: TGTGCCAGCAGTTACACGGTAGCGGGGGGCCTGCGAACCAAAGAGACCCAGTACTTC.

This clonotype has at least ten counts. The genes are TRBV5-1 and TRBJ2-5; TRBD1 might be the D (5 bases). The CDR3 runs to 14 residues. V was shortened by 1 base and J by 1 base, with 8 bases between the two germline ends. Germline CDR1 is SGHRS and CDR2 is YFSETQ. The CDR3 loop reads CASSLTGSQETQYF. The CDR3 coding sequence is TGCGCCAGCAGCTTGACAGGTTCCCAAGAGACCCAGTACTTC.